Each of the 25 T cell receptor beta chains below was sequenced from the same sample in a study of cytomegalovirus exposure and HLA in healthy donors. This PCR relied on a set of 60 Vbeta primers and 13 Jbeta primers. Here immunoSEQ multiplex PCR was the method, and the copy in TCRdb shows in-frame clones only, minus some. The sample carries 100,000 to 150,000 clones, approximately 82% recorded once. What was sequenced was PBMCs. All receptors come from a man aged 40-50 years in good health and CMV-seronegative.

In its sample, this clone was seen a few times. The chain carries TRBV29-1 and TRBJ2-1; 7 nucleotides line up with TRBD2. This CDR3 region has 13 residues. Germline loops: CDR1 SQVTM, CDR2 ANQGSEA. The J segment lost 6 bases and the V segment lost 4 bases, leaving 6 bases of the junction unmatched. CDR3 sequence (DNA): TGCAGCGTTGGTCGGCGGGAGATCAATGAGCAGTTCTTC. Residues: CSVGRREINEQFF.

The chain uses TRBV28 and TRBJ1-2; maybe TRBD1 (6 bases). Deletions cut 5 bases from V and 7 bases from J, with 17 bases between. This CDR3 has 14 residues. Germline CDR1 MDHEN, CDR2 SYDVKM. CDR3 in amino acids: CASSTSATGAGYTF. DNA of the CDR3: TGTGCCAGCAGTACCTCGGCGACAGGCGCTGGCTACACCTTC.

The rearrangement links TRBV18 to TRBJ2-7; 10 nucleotides match TRBD1. V shed 3 bases and J 2 bases; nucleotides not matched to a gene: 4. The CDR3 runs 15 residues. Germline CDR1 is KGHSH and CDR2 is LQKENI. The CDR3 DNA reads TGTGCCAGCTCACCGGGGGACAGGGGCGCCTACGAGCAGTACTTC. It is translated as CASSPGDRGAYEQYF.

The chain recombines TRBV7-9 with TRBJ2-2; TRBD1 matches at 9 bases. This CDR3 is 18 amino acids long. Germline V lookup: CDR1 SEHNR, CDR2 FQNEAQ (reference sequence). V shed 6 bases, J shed 4 bases, and the junction held 15 bases outside the gene matches. CDR3 DNA sequence: TGTGCCAGCAGGTTATATCCGGGACAGGGTTTCTTCACCGGGGAGCTGTTTTTT. Translating gives CASRLYPGQGFFTGELFF.

This chain uses TRBV4-1 with TRBJ1-5; TRBD1 might be the D (5 bases). Between the trimmed V and J ends, which lost 6 bases and 0 bases, there was a span of 12 bases. CDR1 and CDR2 from the germline V gene are MGHRA and YSYEKL. The CDR3 length is 15 residues. The CDR3 DNA is TGCGCCAGCAGTCCCCTTACAGGTAGCAATCAGCCCCAGCATTTT. Its translation is CASSPLTGSNQPQHF.

The V and J genes are TRBV15 and TRBJ2-3, with TRBD2 as a possible D gene (5 bases). The length of the CDR3 is 18 residues. V was shortened by 5 bases and J by 1 base, with 22 bases between the two germline ends. Germline V gives CDR1 LNHNV, CDR2 YYDKDF (reference sequence). CDR3 region: CATSARLPSPQGTDTQYF. For the CDR3, the DNA is TGTGCCACCAGCGCGCGACTCCCTAGCCCCCAAGGCACAGATACGCAGTATTTT.

V and J are TRBV11-2 and TRBJ2-1; tentatively, D is TRBD2 (6 bases). Germline V lookup: CDR1 SGHAT, CDR2 FQNNGV. V lost 6 bases and J lost 3, with 15 bases in between. There are 15 residues in the CDR3. CDR3 protein: CASSAEGRVYNEQFF. Here the CDR3 DNA reads TGTGCCAGCAGTGCGGAGGGGAGAGTCTACAATGAGCAGTTCTTC.

In its sample, this clone was seen a few times. The chain uses TRBV21-1 and TRBJ2-7; no DNA check was done on the table's D call, TRBD2. TRBV21-1 is classified as a pseudogene. This CDR3 is built from 16 residues. This CDR3 is CAHRNVLLAGVDEQYF. The CDR3 DNA follows: TGTGCCCATCGCAACGTACTCCTAGCGGGAGTAGACGAGCAGTACTTC.

The V and J genes are TRBV12-5 and TRBJ1-3; unclear D gene. Trimming removed 0 bases at V and 0 bases at J, with 6 bases between. Germline CDR1 is LGHNT and CDR2 is FRNRAP. The CDR3 sequence is 15 residues long. The CDR3 here is CASGLVQTSGNTIYF. The DNA of the CDR3 is TGTGCTAGTGGTTTGGTACAGACCTCTGGAAACACCATATATTTT.

Regarding this clone: At the DNA level, this CDR3 is encoded by other sequences in the same sample as well. The chain combines TRBV19 with TRBJ1-5; weak D call: TRBD1 (6 bases). The CDR3 spans 15 residues. V lost 1 base to trimming and J lost 3 bases, with 10 bases between them. Germline loops: CDR1 LNHDA, CDR2 SQIVND (reference sequence). This CDR3 is CASSIVAGDNQPQHF. Here the CDR3 DNA reads TGTGCCAGTAGTATAGTTGCAGGGGACAATCAGCCCCAGCATTTT.

This chain joins TRBV29-1 and TRBJ2-5; D remains unclear. V was shortened by 0 bases and J by 4 bases, with 3 bases between the two germline ends. CDR3 length: 11 amino acids. Germline V gene lookup returns CDR1 SQVTM and CDR2 ANQGSEA. CDR3 DNA: TGCAGCGTTGAAGATCTAGAGACCCAGTACTTC. This gives the protein CSVEDLETQYF. The full variable domain, with the rest looked up from reference TRBV29-1 and TRBJ2-5, is SAVISQKPSRDICQRGTSLTIQCQVDSQVTMMFWYRQQPGQSLTLIATANQGSEATYESGFVIDKFPISRPNLTFSTLTVSNMSPEDSSIYLCSVEDLETQYFGPGTRLLVL.

The chain joins TRBV5-6 to TRBJ2-3; TRBD2 might be the D (6 bases). The V gene lost 2 bases and the J gene lost 6 bases, with 16 bases spanning the gap. Germline V gene lookup returns CDR1 SGHDT and CDR2 YYEEEE. The CDR3 consists of 15 residues. The CDR3 nucleotides read TGTGCCAGCAGCTTCAGCGGGCTTCAGGAGGATACGCAGTATTTT. This translates into CASSFSGLQEDTQYF.

The CDR3 nucleotides read TGTGCCACCAGCAGAGATCTAGTGGCGGGAGGTAGCACCGGGGAGCTGTTTTTT. It is translated as CATSRDLVAGGSTGELFF. The genes are TRBV15 and TRBJ2-2, with 8 positions matching TRBD2. From germline, CDR1 is LNHNV and CDR2 YYDKDF (reference sequence). CDR3 length equals 18 residues. V dropped 0 bases and J dropped 4; count of bases not matched to a gene: 10.

The chain employs TRBV4-2 and TRBJ2-1, with TRBD2 matching 9 bases. This CDR3 comprises 16 residues. Germline V gene lookup returns CDR1 LGHNA and CDR2 YNFKEQ. Trimming cost V 0 bases and J 5 bases; bases outside gene matches: 5. This CDR3 is CASSQDWLAGNNEQFF. DNA of the CDR3: TGTGCCAGCAGCCAAGATTGGCTAGCGGGAAACAATGAGCAGTTCTTC.

This clone appeared a single time. The V call is TRBV5-4, the J call TRBJ2-5; TRBD2 might be the D (5 bases). The J call may be mistaken, given a closer DNA end match to TRBJ2-7. The CDR3 contains 13 residues. Germline assignment: CDR1 SGHNT and CDR2 YYREEE (reference sequence). The CDR3 DNA is TGTGCCAGCAGCCTCCGCGGGTCCTACGAGCAGTACTTC. This sequence encodes CASSLRGSYEQYF.

The V call is TRBV4-1, the J call TRBJ1-1, with no clear D. V was trimmed by 0 bases and J by 5 bases, leaving 13 bases between them. This CDR3 region has 15 residues. The germline CDR1 and CDR2 sequences are MGHRA and YSYEKL. The CDR3 reads CASSQDRSDGTEAFF. CDR3 bases: TGCGCCAGCAGCCAAGATCGATCTGACGGGACTGAAGCTTTCTTT.

A few counts support this clone. J is TRBJ1-2 and V is TRBV15, with 9 bases fitting TRBD1. The germline gives CDR1 LNHNV, CDR2 YYDKDF (reference sequence). With V trimmed by 9 bases and J by 0 bases, 5 bases remained unmatched. This CDR3 contains 14 residues. Here the CDR3 DNA reads TGTGCCACAGACAGGGGGAGGGCTAACTATGGCTACACCTTC. Its protein product is CATDRGRANYGYTF. The full variable domain, in which reference TRBV15 and TRBJ1-2 provide the parts outside the CDR3, is DAMVIQNPRYQVTQFGKPVTLSCSQTLNHNVMYWYQQKSSQAPKLLFHYYDKDFNNEADTPDNFQSRRPNTSFCFLDIRSPGLGDTAMYLCATDRGRANYGYTFGSGTRLTVV.

The V and J genes are TRBV29-1 and TRBJ2-7; tentative D call: TRBD2 (6 bases). Germline V gene lookup returns CDR1 SQVTM and CDR2 ANQGSEA. The CDR3 is made up of 12 amino acids. V was trimmed by 7 bases and J by 0 bases, leaving 10 bases between them. DNA of the CDR3: TGCAGCGCTATGACTAGCTCCTACGAGCAGTACTTC. It is translated as CSAMTSSYEQYF.

The genes are TRBV18 and TRBJ2-1, with D perhaps TRBD1 (7 bases). The CDR3 consists of 15 residues. With 6 bases removed from V and 6 bases from J, the gap between germline ends came to 18 bases. From germline, CDR1 is KGHSH and CDR2 LQKENI. The CDR3 region is CASSALPQGGNEQFF. CDR3 coding DNA: TGTGCCAGCTCGGCCCTACCTCAGGGGGGCAATGAGCAGTTCTTC.

Points on this clone: At one end, the junction sequence differs from germline, possibly due to a read error. The chain recombines TRBV27 with TRBJ2-3; 8 nucleotides align to TRBD1. The CDR3 sequence is 11 residues long. The germline V gene has CDR1 MNHEY and CDR2 SMNVEV (reference sequence). The CDR3 nucleotides are TGTGCCAGCAGTTCGGGACAGGTGAGACATTTT. This codes for CASSSGQVRHF.

V and J are TRBV27 and TRBJ1-2; TRBD1 aligns across 7 bases. V shed 5 bases, J shed 2 bases, and the junction held 5 bases outside the gene matches. Germline-derived CDR1 and CDR2 are MNHEY and SMNVEV (reference sequence). The CDR3 loop spans 14 amino acids. CDR3 residues: CASSLTGLNYGYTF. The CDR3 DNA reads as TGTGCCAGCAGTCTGACAGGGTTGAACTATGGCTACACCTTC.

The rearrangement uses TRBV7-2 and TRBJ2-3, with D perhaps TRBD2 (5 bases). The V and J ends lost 5 bases and 0 bases respectively, with 24 bases between them. The germline V gene encodes CDR1 SGHTA and CDR2 FQGNSA. The CDR3 loop spans 19 amino acids. The CDR3 coding sequence is TGTGCCAGCAGCCTAGTCCGCGGCACGGGAAAGTCTAGCACAGATACGCAGTATTTT. It encodes CASSLVRGTGKSSTDTQYF.

This clone was observed a handful of times. The rearrangement joins TRBV6-1 to TRBJ2-5; TRBD2 matches 7 bases. The CDR3 totals 14 residues. V gave up 4 bases and J gave up 5 bases; unmatched junction bases: 7. Looked up from germline, CDR1 is MNHNS and CDR2 is SASEGT. CDR3: CASSVSQGGETQYF. The CDR3 DNA is TGTGCCAGCAGTGTGAGCCAGGGAGGGGAGACCCAGTACTTC.

This clone was picked up a small number of times. This rearrangement joins TRBV25-1 to TRBJ2-3; D possibly corresponds to TRBD1 (5 bases). The CDR3 extends over 13 amino acids. CDR1 and CDR2 (germline): MGHDK, SYGVNS. V lost 4 bases to trimming and J lost 3 bases, with 8 bases between them. The CDR3 here is CASSGAGTDTQYF. The CDR3 nucleotides are TGTGCCAGCAGTGGGGCAGGGACAGATACGCAGTATTTT. Full variable domain (remainder filled in from reference TRBV25-1 and TRBJ2-3): EADIYQTPRYLVIGTGKKITLECSQTMGHDKMYWYQQDPGMELHLIHYSYGVNSTEKGDLSSESTVSRIRTEHFPLTLESARPSHTSQYLCASSGAGTDTQYFGPGTRLTVL.

There are a few counts of this clone. The chain recombines TRBV7-3 with TRBJ1-2; 10 bases fit TRBD1. With V trimmed by 5 bases and J by 7 bases, 4 bases remained unmatched. Germline values: CDR1 SGHTA, CDR2 FQGTGA. The CDR3 consists of 13 residues. The CDR3 region is CASSGRDRGGYTF. The CDR3 DNA is TGTGCCAGCAGCGGCCGGGACAGGGGTGGCTACACCTTC.